This TCR beta chain appears in the sequencing data of a study of shared clonotypes between healthy human individuals. Study conclusions and caveats: Non-shared clonotypes had lower generation probabilities than those shared by all four donors.

With respect to this clone: What it recognizes is unknown.

CDR1 is SNHLY and CDR2 is FYNNEI in the germline V gene. The CDR3 covers 15 residues. The V segment lost 5 bases and the J segment 5 bases; nucleotides outside the gene matches: 7. TCRdb's table, derived via immunoSEQ multiplex PCR, lists solely in-frame clones and lacks some. The profile shows roughly 530,000 clones, less than 96% of them singletons. The sequence was collected from a woman aged 25 to 39 in good health. The V gene is TRBV2, the J gene TRBJ1-4, with 8 nucleotides matching TRBD1. Sequenced sample: naive CD4+ T cells sorted from blood. The subset here: CD45RA+ positively selected. The CDR3 DNA is TGTGCCAGCAGTTTGACAGGGGTACTGAATGAAAAACTGTTTTTT. Residues: CASSLTGVLNEKLFF.